Included here is one T cell receptor (beta chain) sequence, with context. No cognate antigen has been identified for it. There are no base qualities to consult, and no much larger clone falls within one base. The sample is drawn from a study of long-term antiretroviral therapy in people with HIV (dated by TCRdb to between 2021 and 2022). About the investigation overall: Collection of the earliest samples took place about a decade ahead of the 2015 WHO recommendation for immediate ART, at a time when ART was typically delayed until CD4 counts fell. Whether ART initiation and durable HIV suppression were associated with changes in peripheral blood TRB repertoire composition and diversity was tested in a retrospective serial study. From some 28 adults with confirmed HIV infection, the cohort provided 150 to 200 cryopreserved PBMC samples, gathered serially across a mean of around six years (range 1-12). Of the 30 to 35 participants with HIV, fewer than twelve were female. Test extractions of a monoclonal T-cell line alongside some 35 polyclonal samples showed no cross-contamination during QIAcube processing.

Findings and caveats that apply to the study as a whole: A significant increase in TRB diversity was found to be associated with ART initiation, although TRB diversity was observed to remain significantly below that of transplant donor controls even after long-term ART. CDR3 length ranges in HIV repertoires were narrower than in controls, and network structure suggested an antigen-experienced repertoire with only a slight naive shift after ART. Limited PBMC availability meant only the TCR beta chain was sequenced, without alpha chain pairing. Expanded TRB clones identified before ART initiation dominated the repertoire at all time points, although this dominance fluctuated and declined in many PLHIV after ART. Inferences about post-ART repertoire changes are limited because no data were available on ART adherence, viral resistance or therapy changes. The samples span the years 2004 to 2017, and the ART regimens used may be less effective than current regimens. Because pre-ART samples had limited cell numbers, unsorted PBMC were profiled rather than sorted CD4+ and CD8+ T cells.

The immunoSEQ hsTCRB v3.0 assay was used at survey level resolution for TRB variable region sequencing. TRB sequencing targeted a depth of roughly 40,000-55,000 T-cell genomes per sample. TRB libraries were pooled and sequenced on an Illumina MiSeq using a v3 150-cycle kit. Per the authors' processing: Repertoire analysis ran in R within a reproducible Nextflow workflow covering QC, data transformation and analysis. LymphoSeq2, an R package for exploring AIRR-Seq data, was used to implement the custom analyses. Several samples that produced fewer than 5000 total TRB sequences were removed, so about 200 HIV repertoires were analyzed. Among the 200 or so HIV repertoires that were kept, 59 were collected before ART initiation and under 150 were collected after ART initiation. Repertoires were downsampled to 5000 TRB nucleotide sequences, with summary statistics averaged over 100 downsampling iterations. Only TRB sequences with CDR3 regions of at least seven amino acids were retained for analysis. Diversity was measured with a Shannon entropy-derived clonality score and the Gini coefficient. Repertoire networks linked the top 5000 CDR3 amino acid sequences whenever two sequences differed by an edit distance of one. GLIPH2 predicted antigen specificity groups and MHC restriction for TRB CDR3 amino acid sequences. Known CMV, EBV, HIV or tissue antigen associations were flagged by matching CDR3 amino acid sequences against VDJdb and McPAS-TCR. Pre-ART, post-ART and control groups were compared with Wilcoxon signed-rank tests and Holm-Bonferroni correction. What TCRdb holds here is the immuneACCESS table cut down to in-frame rearrangements. Part of the clones is not present; checked against another copy, under half of the missing clones reflect an unresolved V gene, and the others are unexplained. That table supplies the V and J calls and clone size; D and trimming were determined from the DNA. For this sample the table gives about 20,000 clones, of which roughly 82% were detected only once. The top ten clones comprise roughly 4.2% of the sample.

To be included, a participant needed at least one PBMC sample from before ART initiation plus at least two post-ART samples. All participants with HIV were treated in the United States of America. Cryopreserved samples of about 0.95-10 million PBMC were thawed and washed before DNA extraction. At the time of the earliest PBMC sample, participants with HIV were aged between roughly 23 and 60 years. PBMC samples from each participant spanned 1-4 timepoints before ART initiation and 2-8 timepoints after ART initiation, with a median of 7 samples. Serial HIV viral load, CD4+ T-cell count, ART history and demographic data were obtained for every participant. Genomic DNA was extracted from unsorted PBMC with a Qiagen kit on a QIAcube, with processing performed in batches of 12 samples. The TCR originated in a man under 40 with HIV. The sequencing used unsorted PBMCs, collected almost 6 years after starting antiretroviral therapy.

The nucleotide sequence reads as follows: TGCGCCAGCAGCAGGGACAGCCAAAATCAGCCCCAGCATTTT. Translated, this gives CASSRDSQNQPQHF. This chain is built from TRBV5-1 and TRBJ1-5; the central 7 bases match TRBD1. V and J are trimmed by 4 bases and 4 bases, and the gene matches miss 5 bases of the junction. The CDR3 has 14 amino acids, counting the end cysteine and phenylalanine. Only the CDR3 DNA is retained, 42 bases long and in frame from the first base. The germline V gene provides CDR1 SGHRS and CDR2 YFSETQ.